Below, 15 T cell receptor beta chains from the same sample are listed, as sequenced in a study of Graves' ophthalmopathy and Graves' hyperthyroidism. Amplified material comprised TCR beta CDR3 regions derived from RNA transcripts. After a first-round RT-PCR with HTBI primers, a second-round multiplex PCR was run. TCRdb processed the multiplex PCR reads anew with MiXCR; each CDR3 protein has one entry. The data show hundreds of thousands of distinct CDR3 sequences, about 38% seen once. Sequencing was carried out using peripheral blood. Receptor source: an adult man with Graves' ophthalmopathy.

On this clonotype itself: This may be a read error, as it is one base from a much larger clone. The CDR3 end shows no conserved phenylalanine or tryptophan, and so a read error is likely. V usage is TRBV2 and J usage is TRBJ2-2; 8 bases align to TRBD2. V trimming: 5 bases; J trimming: 2 bases; junction bases outside the gene matches: 7. CDR1 is SNHLY and CDR2 is FYNNEI in the germline V gene. The CDR3 is made up of 16 amino acids. In DNA form, the CDR3 reads TGTGCCAGCAGTCGGATTCTAGCGGGTAACACCGGGGAGCTGTTTTTA. As protein: CASSRILAGNTGELFL.

This clonotype came up many times. V gene TRBV25-1 combines with J gene TRBJ2-2; tentatively, D is TRBD1 (5 bases). There are 12 residues in the CDR3. CDR1 MGHDK and CDR2 SYGVNS come from the germline V gene. Trimming took off 6 bases at V and 5 bases at J, with 7 bases between the two ends. For the CDR3, the DNA is TGTGCCAGCAGGACAGCTACCGGGGAGCTGTTTTTT. This sequence encodes CASRTATGELFF.

This clonotype was recorded at least ten times. This chain uses TRBV7-8 with TRBJ1-1, with 9 nucleotides matching TRBD1. Germline-derived CDR1 and CDR2 are SGHVS and FQNEAQ. J was trimmed by 7 bases and V by 2 bases; bases with no gene match: 8. CDR3 length: 15 amino acids. The CDR3 DNA reads TGTGCCAGCAGCTTACTTACAGGGGGCGAAGGTGAAGCTTTCTTT. It specifies CASSLLTGGEGEAFF.

This clonotype was seen ten or more times. The rearrangement uses TRBV2 and TRBJ1-6; D is perhaps TRBD1 (6 bases). The CDR3 length is 17 residues. Germline CDR1 is SNHLY and CDR2 is FYNNEI. The V and J ends lost 0 bases and 7 bases respectively, with 16 bases between them. CDR3 coding DNA: TGTGCCAGCAGTGAAGCGCTTCACGCGGGGGCGAATTCACCCCTCCACTTT. This codes for CASSEALHAGANSPLHF.

This clonotype was detected ten times or more. The chain is built from TRBV19 and TRBJ1-3; no firm D call. Trimming removed 5 bases at V and 0 bases at J, with 8 bases between. The CDR3 runs 14 residues. Per the germline V gene, CDR1 is LNHDA and CDR2 is SQIVND (reference sequence). CDR3 in DNA: TGTGCCAGTAGTCAATCCTACTCTGGAAACACCATATATTTT. It yields the protein CASSQSYSGNTIYF.

This clonotype was recorded many times. The chain has TRBV19 and TRBJ2-7; D ambiguous. Germline assignment: CDR1 LNHDA and CDR2 SQIVND (reference sequence). The CDR3 runs 15 residues. Between the trimmed V and J ends, which lost 3 bases and 3 bases, there was a span of 15 bases. The CDR3 loop is CASSIEGDPVYEQYF. DNA of the CDR3: TGTGCCAGTAGTATTGAAGGAGATCCCGTCTACGAGCAGTACTTC. The variable domain in full, with the rest retrieved from reference TRBV19 and TRBJ2-7, is DGGITQSPKYLFRKEGQNVTLSCEQNLNHDAMYWYRQDPGQGLRLIYYSQIVNDFQKGDIAEGYSVSREKKESFPLTVTSAQKNPTAFYLCASSIEGDPVYEQYFGPGTRLTVT.

The J gene is TRBJ2-2, the V gene TRBV9; D remains ambiguous. The CDR3 runs to 15 residues. V shed 0 bases and J shed 11 bases, with 17 bases lying between them. Germline lookup yields CDR1 SGDLS and CDR2 YYNGEE. The CDR3 protein is CASSVEGAPRGELFF. CDR3 nucleotide sequence: TGTGCCAGCAGCGTAGAGGGTGCCCCCCGTGGTGAGCTGTTTTTT.

The CDR3, as DNA: TGTGCCAGCAGTTACCGGGCCATGAACACTGAAGCTTTCTTT. Protein sequence: CASSYRAMNTEAFF. The chain is built from TRBV6-1 and TRBJ1-1, with D hard to call. Germline CDR1 MNHNS, CDR2 SASEGT. With 5 bases removed from V and 0 bases from J, the gap between germline ends came to 10 bases. This CDR3 spans 14 amino acids.

This clonotype occurred many times. The chain joins TRBV29-1 to TRBJ1-1; 10 bases map to TRBD1. The CDR3 sequence is 15 residues long. The V segment lost 6 bases and the J segment 4 bases; nucleotides outside the gene matches: 11. Germline CDR1 is SQVTM and CDR2 is ANQGSEA. The CDR3: CSVAPGQGLSTEAFF. In DNA form, the CDR3 reads TGCAGCGTAGCTCCGGGACAGGGGCTGAGCACTGAAGCTTTCTTT.

The chain combines TRBV30 with TRBJ1-3, with unresolved D. Germline V lookup: CDR1 GTSNPN, CDR2 SVGIG (reference sequence). V was trimmed by 4 bases and J by 0 bases, leaving 10 bases between them. This CDR3 has 14 residues. The CDR3 DNA follows: TGTGCCTGGACGGAAATGCACTCTGGAAACACCATATATTTT. It is translated as CAWTEMHSGNTIYF.

This clonotype was detected ten times or more. The rearrangement uses TRBV20-1 and TRBJ2-7; the match to TRBD2 covers 9 bases. Germline CDR1 reads DFQATT; CDR2 reads SNEGSKA (reference sequence). V gave up 6 bases and J gave up 2 bases; unmatched junction bases: 8. This CDR3 is 14 amino acids long. CDR3 nucleotides: TGCAGTGCCTCACTAGCGGGCGTTACCTACGAGCAGTACTTC. This sequence encodes CSASLAGVTYEQYF.

About this clonotype: Since a much larger clone is just one base distant, this may be a read error. The chain joins TRBV20-1 to TRBJ1-4; D is unclear. V was cut by 0 bases and J by 0 bases, with 8 bases left in between. CDR1 DFQATT and CDR2 SNEGSKA come from the germline V gene (reference sequence). This CDR3 has 15 residues. The CDR3 nucleotides read TGCAGTGCTAGAGATCGGGCAGCAACTAATGAAAAACTGTTTTTT. Translation gives CSARDRAATNEKLFF.

This clonotype occurred a few times. V and J are TRBV2 and TRBJ2-2; 7 bases match TRBD1. Germline CDR1 and CDR2: SNHLY and FYNNEI. CDR3 length: 14 residues. J lost 0 bases, V lost 6 bases, and 1 base had no gene match. The CDR3 is CASRTGPNTGELFF. CDR3 coding DNA: TGTGCCAGCAGGACAGGGCCGAACACCGGGGAGCTGTTTTTT.

This clonotype was seen a few times. The chain carries TRBV24-1 and TRBJ1-1; 7 bases align to TRBD1. The V segment lost 11 bases and the J segment 5 bases; nucleotides outside the gene matches: 10. CDR1 and CDR2 from the germline V gene are KGHDR and SFDVKD. The CDR3 spans 13 residues. The CDR3 sequence is CASGDRGRTEAFF. The CDR3 DNA reads as TGTGCCAGCGGGGATAGGGGGCGAACTGAAGCTTTCTTT.

This clonotype was detected ten times or more. The rearrangement joins TRBV15 to TRBJ1-4; TRBD1 is a possible D gene (5 bases). The V end lost 1 base, the J end lost 8 bases, and 8 bases lay between the germline ends. The CDR3 runs to 13 residues. CDR1 is LNHNV, CDR2 YYDKDF, per germline (reference sequence). CDR3 DNA sequence: TGTGCCACCAGCAGAGTAACAGGAGAAAAACTGTTTTTT. Protein: CATSRVTGEKLFF.